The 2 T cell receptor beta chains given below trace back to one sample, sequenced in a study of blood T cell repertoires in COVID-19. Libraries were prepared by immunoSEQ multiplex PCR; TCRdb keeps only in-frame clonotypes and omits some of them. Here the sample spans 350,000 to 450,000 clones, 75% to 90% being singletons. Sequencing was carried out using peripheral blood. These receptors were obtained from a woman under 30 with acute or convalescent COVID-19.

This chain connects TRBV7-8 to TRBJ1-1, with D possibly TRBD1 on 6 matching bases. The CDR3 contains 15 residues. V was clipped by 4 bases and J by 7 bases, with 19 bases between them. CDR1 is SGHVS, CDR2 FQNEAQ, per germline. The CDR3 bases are TGTGCCAGCAGCTCTCGAGCCGATACAGGGAATGAAGCTTTCTTT. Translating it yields CASSSRADTGNEAFF.

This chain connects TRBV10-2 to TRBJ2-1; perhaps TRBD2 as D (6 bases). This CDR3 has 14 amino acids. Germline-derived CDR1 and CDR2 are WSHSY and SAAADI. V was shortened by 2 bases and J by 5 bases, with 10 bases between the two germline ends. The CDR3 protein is CASSETLADNEQFF. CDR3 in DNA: TGCGCCAGCAGTGAGACACTAGCAGACAATGAGCAGTTCTTC.